This T cell receptor (beta chain) was sequenced during a study of cytomegalovirus exposure and HLA in healthy donors. The study's findings and limits: A later analysis, which compared TCR beta chains of equal frequency, found the HLA-associated ones more clonally expanded. An observed cluster of highly shared sequence variants was recorded as a likely sequencing artifact.

The PCR ran on 60 Vbeta and 13 Jbeta primers. Sequencing used immunoSEQ multiplex PCR; TCRdb keeps in-frame clones, though not all of them. The data show about 130,000 clones, 65% to 90% seen once. As for the donors, each was a healthy bone marrow donor. Details on this clone: Its antigen is undetermined.

Germline lookup yields CDR1 GTSNPN and CDR2 SVGIG (reference sequence). The CDR3 covers 14 residues. The V call is TRBV30, the J call TRBJ1-3; no definite D call. This clonotype was obtained from a man over 45 in good health and CMV-seronegative. The sample consisted of PBMCs. The CDR3 DNA follows: TGTGCTCTCCTCCCAGGCTACTCTGGAAACACCATATATTTT. Amino acid sequence: CALLPGYSGNTIYF.